The 15 T cell receptor beta chains below come from one sample, sequenced in a study of T cell repertoires in cytomegalovirus infection. MiXCR, applied by TCRdb to the reads, yields one record per CDR3 protein. The sample has some 450,000 distinct CDR3 sequences; 30% to 40% are singletons. The source material was PBMCs. These receptors were taken from a human donor in good health (CMV status not recorded). Some clones in this sample may be carry-over from other donors' samples.

The chain joins TRBV2 to TRBJ2-3; D assignment may be TRBD1 or TRBD2 (5 bases each). The CDR3 contains 13 residues. V was pared by 6 bases and J by 4 bases, with 11 bases between. Germline V gene data show CDR1 as SNHLY and CDR2 as FYNNEI. The CDR3 loop reads CASSRDPPDTQYF. For the CDR3, the DNA is TGTGCCAGCAGCAGGGACCCGCCAGATACGCAGTATTTT.

The rearrangement joins TRBV28 to TRBJ1-4; weak D call: TRBD1 (6 bases). Germline lookup yields CDR1 MDHEN and CDR2 SYDVKM. V dropped 4 bases and J dropped 10 bases, with 19 bases sitting between them. The CDR3 loop spans 15 amino acids. The CDR3 sequence is CASSSASQGPGKLFF. CDR3 nucleotides: TGTGCCAGCAGTTCCGCCTCCCAGGGGCCTGGAAAACTGTTTTTT.

This chain joins TRBV20-1 and TRBJ2-5, with TRBD1 as a possible D gene (5 bases). Germline values: CDR1 DFQATT, CDR2 SNEGSKA (reference sequence). The CDR3 length is 11 residues. With 5 bases removed from V and 5 bases from J, the gap between germline ends came to 9 bases. The CDR3 region is CSAGARETQYF. CDR3 nucleotide sequence: TGCAGTGCTGGGGCAAGGGAGACCCAGTACTTC.

The chain uses TRBV28 and TRBJ2-2, with D perhaps TRBD2 (6 bases). The CDR3 extends over 13 amino acids. V was shortened by 6 bases and J by 6 bases, with 11 bases between the two germline ends. Germline CDR1 and CDR2: MDHEN and SYDVKM. The CDR3 DNA follows: TGTGCCAGCAGGTTAACGGGGGCCGGGGAGCTGTTTTTT. It encodes CASRLTGAGELFF.

This clonotype was counted at least ten times. The chain is built from TRBV12-3 or TRBV12-4 and TRBJ2-7; perhaps TRBD2 as D (5 bases). The ends were cut back, 8 bases at V and 0 bases at J, with 8 bases in the middle. The CDR3 is made up of 12 amino acids. CDR3: CASLGSSYEQYF. The CDR3 DNA reads as TGTGCCAGCTTAGGGAGCTCCTACGAGCAGTACTTC.

This chain's CDR3 is CSATGTGSTDTQYF. In DNA form, the CDR3 reads TGCAGCGCAACCGGGACAGGTAGCACAGATACGCAGTATTTT. V and J are TRBV29-1 and TRBJ2-3; 8 bases are shared with TRBD1. V gave up 7 bases and J gave up 0 bases; unmatched junction bases: 6. CDR3 length: 14 amino acids. The germline CDR1 and CDR2 sequences are SQVTM and ANQGSEA.

This clonotype was counted a few times. V usage is TRBV6-6 and J usage is TRBJ1-1; 12 nucleotides match TRBD1. CDR1 MNHNY and CDR2 SVGAGI come from the germline V gene (reference sequence). CDR3 length: 16 amino acids. V trimming: 5 bases; J trimming: 6 bases; junction bases outside the gene matches: 10. DNA of the CDR3: TGTGCCAGCAGTCGCGAAATCGGGACAGGGGGCTCTGAAGCTTTCTTT. Translating gives CASSREIGTGGSEAFF.

This clonotype has more than one count but fewer than ten. V gene TRBV4-1 combines with J gene TRBJ2-5, with D possibly being TRBD1 or TRBD2 (5 bases each). The CDR3 spans 14 residues. Trimming left V 1 base short and J 4 bases short, with 10 bases between. Germline assignment: CDR1 MGHRA and CDR2 YSYEKL. Here the CDR3 reads CASSQGGGLETQYF. In DNA, the CDR3 is TGCGCCAGCAGCCAAGGGGGCGGGCTAGAGACCCAGTACTTC.

This clonotype was picked up many times. The chain employs TRBV7-8 and TRBJ2-1; perhaps TRBD1 as D (6 bases). The CDR3 covers 15 residues. In germline, CDR1 is SGHVS, CDR2 FQNEAQ. V was cut by 5 bases and J by 9 bases, with 20 bases left in between. This chain's CDR3 is CASSPSLPQGGEQFF. The CDR3 DNA sequence: TGTGCCAGCAGCCCCAGCCTACCACAGGGCGGTGAGCAGTTCTTC.

This clonotype was found a few times. The chain has TRBV6-5 and TRBJ2-3; 7 bases are shared with TRBD2. Trimming at V came to 2 bases and at J to 0 bases, leaving 5 bases not matched to a gene. Germline CDR1 reads MNHEY; CDR2 reads SVGAGI. The CDR3 runs to 16 residues. The CDR3 here is CASSYTPGLSTDTQYF. DNA of the CDR3: TGTGCCAGCAGTTACACCCCGGGACTAAGCACAGATACGCAGTATTTT.

In regard to this clonotype: The conserved phenylalanine or tryptophan normally closing the CDR3 is absent here, so this likely arose from a read error. The V call is TRBV12-5, the J call TRBJ2-2; D is possibly TRBD1 (6 bases). V lost 3 bases and J lost 3, with 17 bases in between. Germline V gives CDR1 LGHNT, CDR2 FRNRAP. The CDR3 sequence is 17 residues long. CDR3 nucleotides: TGTGCTAGTGGTTTTTTGACAGGATCGACTTACACCGGGGAGCTGTTTTTG. Translation gives CASGFLTGSTYTGELFL.

The chain is built from TRBV6-2 or TRBV6-3 and TRBJ2-7; perhaps TRBD2 as D (7 bases). From germline, CDR1 is MNHEY and CDR2 SVGEGT. The CDR3 length is 15 residues. V lost 5 bases to trimming and J lost 2 bases, with 16 bases between them. The CDR3 sequence: CASSPRGGGTYEQYF. CDR3 in DNA: TGTGCCAGCAGTCCCCGAGGGGGGGGCACCTACGAGCAGTACTTC.

This clonotype was seen a few times. This chain connects TRBV7-9 to TRBJ2-2; D unresolved. Germline CDR1 is SEHNR and CDR2 is FQNEAQ (reference sequence). Trimming stripped 3 bases from V and 4 bases from J, with 9 bases between. CDR3 length: 14 residues. The CDR3 bases are TGTGCCAGCAGCTTTGGCGCCCTCACCGGGGAGCTGTTTTTT. Translation: CASSFGALTGELFF.

J is TRBJ1-1 and V is TRBV15, with TRBD1 matching over 10 bases. The CDR3 loop spans 16 amino acids. With V trimmed by 0 bases and J by 3 bases, 4 bases remained unmatched. CDR1 and CDR2 (germline): LNHNV, YYDKDF (reference sequence). CDR3 sequence reads: CATSRDRDRGDTEAFF. CDR3 in DNA: TGTGCCACCAGCAGAGATCGGGACAGGGGTGACACTGAAGCTTTCTTT. Supplemented by reference TRBV15 and TRBJ1-1, the full variable domain reads DAMVIQNPRYQVTQFGKPVTLSCSQTLNHNVMYWYQQKSSQAPKLLFHYYDKDFNNEADTPDNFQSRRPNTSFCFLDIRSPGLGDTAMYLCATSRDRDRGDTEAFFGQGTRLTVV.

V gene TRBV19 combines with J gene TRBJ2-1, with D possibly matching TRBD1 (6 bases). Germline CDR1 is LNHDA and CDR2 is SQIVND (reference sequence). Trimming shortened V by 1 base and J by 10 bases, and 11 bases separated the two germline ends. There are 13 residues in the CDR3. CDR3 in amino acids: CASSIVQGGEQFF. The CDR3, as DNA: TGTGCCAGTAGTATAGTACAGGGCGGGGAGCAGTTCTTC.